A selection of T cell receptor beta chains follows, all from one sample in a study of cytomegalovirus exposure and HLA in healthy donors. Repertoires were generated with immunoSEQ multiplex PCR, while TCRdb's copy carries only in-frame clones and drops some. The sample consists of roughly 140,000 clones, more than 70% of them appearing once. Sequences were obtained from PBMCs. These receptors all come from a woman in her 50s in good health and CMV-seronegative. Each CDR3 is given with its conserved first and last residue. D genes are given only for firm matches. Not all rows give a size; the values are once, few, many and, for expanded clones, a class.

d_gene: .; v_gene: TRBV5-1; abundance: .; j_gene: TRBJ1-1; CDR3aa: CASSLKSVNTEAFF; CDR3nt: TGCGCCAGCAGCTTGAAATCCGTGAACACTGAAGCTTTCTTT
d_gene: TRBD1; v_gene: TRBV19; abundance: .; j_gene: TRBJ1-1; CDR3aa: CASISPGQGFHTEAFF; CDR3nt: TGTGCCAGTATCTCTCCGGGACAGGGCTTTCACACTGAAGCTTTCTTT
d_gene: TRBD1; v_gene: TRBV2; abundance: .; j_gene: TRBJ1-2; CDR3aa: CASRDRGRLGYTF; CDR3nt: TGTGCCAGCAGAGACAGGGGGCGCTTAGGCTACACCTTC
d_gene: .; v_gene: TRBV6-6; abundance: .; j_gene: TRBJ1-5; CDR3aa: CASSYQDYQPQHF; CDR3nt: TGTGCCAGCAGTTACCAGGATTATCAGCCCCAGCATTTT
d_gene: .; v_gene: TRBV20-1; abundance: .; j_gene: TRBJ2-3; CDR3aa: CRAVGDTQYF; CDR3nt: TGCAGAGCGGTCGGGGATACGCAGTATTTT
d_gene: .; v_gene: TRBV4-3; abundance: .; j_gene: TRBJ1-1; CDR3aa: CASSQAATIGGTEAFF; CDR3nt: TGCGCCAGCAGCCAGGCGGCTACCATAGGAGGAACTGAAGCTTTCTTT
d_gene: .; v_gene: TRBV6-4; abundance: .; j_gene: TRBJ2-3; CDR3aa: CASSPGVGSTDTQYF; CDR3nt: TGTGCCAGCAGTCCAGGGGTTGGGTCCACAGATACGCAGTATTTT
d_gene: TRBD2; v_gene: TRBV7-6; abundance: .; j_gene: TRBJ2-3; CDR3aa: CASSLSGRGGTQYF; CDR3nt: TGTGCCAGCAGCTTATCGGGGAGGGGAGGTACGCAGTATTTT
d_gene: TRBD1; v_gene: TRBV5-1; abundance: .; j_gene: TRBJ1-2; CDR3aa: CASSPGQGRYGYTF; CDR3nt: TGCGCCAGCAGCCCGGGACAGGGACGGTATGGCTACACCTTC
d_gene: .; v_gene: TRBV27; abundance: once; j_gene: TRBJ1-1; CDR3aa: CASSLGRGPNTEAFF; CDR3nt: TGTGCCAGCAGTTTAGGAAGGGGCCCTAACACTGAAGCTTTCTTT
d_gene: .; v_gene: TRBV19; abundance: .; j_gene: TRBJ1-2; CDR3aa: CASSISWRADREGYTF; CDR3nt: TGTGCCAGTAGTATAAGCTGGCGGGCAGATCGAGAAGGCTACACCTTC
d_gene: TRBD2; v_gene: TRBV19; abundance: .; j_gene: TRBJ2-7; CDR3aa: CASSGTSGSSYEQYF; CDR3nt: TGTGCCAGTAGTGGGACTAGCGGGAGCTCCTACGAGCAGTACTTC
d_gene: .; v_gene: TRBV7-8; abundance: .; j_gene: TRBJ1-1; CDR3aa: CASSVRVGAVMNTEAFF; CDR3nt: TGTGCCAGCAGCGTTAGGGTGGGGGCAGTGATGAACACTGAAGCTTTCTTT
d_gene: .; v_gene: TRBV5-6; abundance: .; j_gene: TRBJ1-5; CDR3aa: CASSPGSGPQHF; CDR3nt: TGTGCCAGCAGCCCGGGGTCGGGGCCCCAGCATTTT
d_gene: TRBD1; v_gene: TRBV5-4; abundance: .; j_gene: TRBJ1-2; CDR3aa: CASSQWDSHRDGYTF; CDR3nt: TGTGCCAGCAGCCAATGGGACAGCCATAGGGATGGCTACACCTTC
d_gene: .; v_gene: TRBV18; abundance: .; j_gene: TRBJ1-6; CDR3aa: CASSPNQAGDSPLHF; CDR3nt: TGTGCCAGCTCACCAAACCAGGCCGGGGATTCACCCCTCCACTTT
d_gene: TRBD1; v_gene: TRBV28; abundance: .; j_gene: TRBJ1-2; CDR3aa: CASILDWDRGSNGYTF; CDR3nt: TGTGCCAGCATCTTAGATTGGGACAGAGGATCAAATGGCTACACCTTC
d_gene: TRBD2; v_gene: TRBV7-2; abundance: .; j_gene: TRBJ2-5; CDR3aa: CASSSQRLATETQYF; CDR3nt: TGTGCCAGCAGTTCCCAAAGACTAGCCACCGAGACCCAGTACTTC
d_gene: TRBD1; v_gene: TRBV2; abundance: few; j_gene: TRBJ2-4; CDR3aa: CASSQTGVKNIQYF; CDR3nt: TGTGCCAGCAGCCAAACAGGGGTCAAAAACATTCAGTACTTC
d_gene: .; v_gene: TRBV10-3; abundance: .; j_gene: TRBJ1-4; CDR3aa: CAIGGDLGEKLFF; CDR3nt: TGTGCCATCGGGGGGGACCTGGGCGAAAAACTGTTTTTT
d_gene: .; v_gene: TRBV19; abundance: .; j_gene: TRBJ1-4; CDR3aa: CASSTRRRQAVTTTNEKLFF; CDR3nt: TGTGCCAGTAGTACACGCCGACGTCAGGCAGTGACCACAACTAATGAAAAACTGTTTTTT
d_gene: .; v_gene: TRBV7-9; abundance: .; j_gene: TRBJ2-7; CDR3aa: CASSSQGYEQYF; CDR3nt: TGTGCCAGCAGCTCCCAGGGATACGAGCAGTACTTC
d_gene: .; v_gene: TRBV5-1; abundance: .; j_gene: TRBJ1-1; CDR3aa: CASSFRAMNTEAFF; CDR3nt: TGCGCCAGCAGCTTCAGGGCTATGAACACTGAAGCTTTCTTT
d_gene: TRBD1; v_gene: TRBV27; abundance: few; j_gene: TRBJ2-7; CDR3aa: CASSLDRQGGREQYF; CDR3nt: TGTGCCAGCAGCCTAGACAGACAGGGGGGTCGCGAGCAGTACTTC
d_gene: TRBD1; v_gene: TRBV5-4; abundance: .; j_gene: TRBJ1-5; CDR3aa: CASSLGPVTGVGQPQHF; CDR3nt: TGTGCCAGCAGCTTGGGCCCCGTAACAGGGGTCGGGCAGCCCCAGCATTTT
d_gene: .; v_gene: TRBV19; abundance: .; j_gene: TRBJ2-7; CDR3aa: CASSRTFEYSSYEQYF; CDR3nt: TGTGCCAGTAGCCGCACTTTTGAGTACAGCTCCTACGAGCAGTACTTC
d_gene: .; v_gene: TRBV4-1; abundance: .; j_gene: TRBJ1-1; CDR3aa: CASSQYLQGSTEAFF; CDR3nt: TGCGCCAGCAGCCAATATTTACAGGGTAGTACTGAAGCTTTCTTT
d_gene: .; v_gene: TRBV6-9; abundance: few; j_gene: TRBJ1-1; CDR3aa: CASSYRSPIGTEAFF; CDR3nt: TGTGCCAGCAGTTATCGGTCCCCAATTGGCACTGAAGCTTTCTTT
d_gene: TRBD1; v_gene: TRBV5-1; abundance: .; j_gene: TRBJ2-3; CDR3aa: CASSFGVGQGSTDTQYF; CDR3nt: TGCGCCAGCAGCTTTGGGGTGGGACAGGGGTCCACAGATACGCAGTATTTT
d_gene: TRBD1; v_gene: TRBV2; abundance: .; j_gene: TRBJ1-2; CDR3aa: CASSEVGQGSGGYTF; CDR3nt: TGTGCCAGCAGTGAAGTCGGACAGGGGAGTGGAGGCTACACCTTC
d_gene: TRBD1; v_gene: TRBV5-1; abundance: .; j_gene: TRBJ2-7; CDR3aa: CASSPRQGRYEQYF; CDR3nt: TGCGCCAGCAGCCCACGACAGGGGAGGTACGAGCAGTACTTC
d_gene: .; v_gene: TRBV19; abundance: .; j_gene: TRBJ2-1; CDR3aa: CASSRQTDFGNEQFF; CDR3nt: TGTGCCAGTAGTAGACAGACAGACTTTGGCAATGAGCAGTTCTTC
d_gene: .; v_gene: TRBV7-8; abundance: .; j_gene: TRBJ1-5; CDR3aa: CASSPRRDFGQPQHF; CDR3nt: TGTGCCAGCAGCCCCAGGCGTGATTTTGGCCAGCCCCAGCATTTT
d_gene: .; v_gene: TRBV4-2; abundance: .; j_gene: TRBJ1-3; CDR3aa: CASSQGEGTGNTIYF; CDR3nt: TGTGCCAGCAGCCAAGGGGAGGGTACAGGAAACACCATATATTTT
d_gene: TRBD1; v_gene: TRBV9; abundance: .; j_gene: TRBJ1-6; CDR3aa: CASSVRQGFGSPLHF; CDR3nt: TGTGCCAGCAGCGTCCGACAGGGGTTCGGCTCACCCCTCCACTTT
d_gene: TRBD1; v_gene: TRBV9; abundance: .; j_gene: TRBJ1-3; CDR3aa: CASSVATGDGNTIYF; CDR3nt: TGTGCCAGCAGCGTAGCTACAGGGGACGGAAACACCATATATTTT
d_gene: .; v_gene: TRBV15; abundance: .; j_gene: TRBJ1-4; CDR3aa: CATSRDSISGVTNEKLFF; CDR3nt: TGTGCCACCAGCAGAGATTCGATCTCAGGGGTGACTAATGAAAAACTGTTTTTT
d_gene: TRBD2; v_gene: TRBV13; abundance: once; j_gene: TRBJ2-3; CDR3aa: CASSPRGGTADTQYF; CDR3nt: TGTGCCAGCAGCCCGCGGGGGGGGACAGCAGATACGCAGTATTTT
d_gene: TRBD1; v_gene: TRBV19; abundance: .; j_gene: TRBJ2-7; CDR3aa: CASSISDRGQGTEQYF; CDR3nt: TGTGCCAGTAGTATAAGCGACAGGGGACAAGGCACCGAGCAGTACTTC
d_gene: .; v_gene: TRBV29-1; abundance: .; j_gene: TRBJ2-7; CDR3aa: CSVEVPPLREQYF; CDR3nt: TGCAGCGTTGAAGTCCCCCCGCTACGAGAACAGTACTTC
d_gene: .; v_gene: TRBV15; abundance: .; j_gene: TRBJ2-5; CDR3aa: CATSRGLSETQYF; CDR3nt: TGTGCCACCAGCAGAGGACTGTCGGAGACCCAGTACTTC
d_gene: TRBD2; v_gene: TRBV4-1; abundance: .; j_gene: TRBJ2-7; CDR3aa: CASSPIALAGPTYEQYF; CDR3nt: TGCGCCAGCAGCCCTATCGCACTAGCGGGACCTACCTACGAGCAGTACTTC
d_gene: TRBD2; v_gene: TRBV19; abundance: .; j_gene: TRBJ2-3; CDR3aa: CASELAGGRYTQYF; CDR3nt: TGTGCCAGTGAGCTAGCGGGGGGGCGATATACGCAGTATTTT
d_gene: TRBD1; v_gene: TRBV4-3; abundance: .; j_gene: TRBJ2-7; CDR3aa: CASSQPGTGGYEQYF; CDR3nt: TGCGCCAGCAGCCAACCCGGGACAGGGGGCTACGAGCAGTACTTC
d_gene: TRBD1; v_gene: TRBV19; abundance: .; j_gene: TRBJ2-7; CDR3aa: CASSTGQVFTYEQYF; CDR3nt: TGTGCCAGTAGTACGGGACAGGTCTTTACCTACGAGCAGTACTTC
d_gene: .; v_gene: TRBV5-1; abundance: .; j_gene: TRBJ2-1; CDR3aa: CASRDPGGRSEQFF; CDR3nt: TGCGCCAGCAGGGATCCGGGGGGCCGGAGTGAGCAGTTCTTC
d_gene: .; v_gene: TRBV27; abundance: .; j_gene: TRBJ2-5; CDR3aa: CASSPLEGETQYF; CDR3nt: TGTGCCAGCAGTCCACTTGAGGGTGAGACCCAGTACTTC